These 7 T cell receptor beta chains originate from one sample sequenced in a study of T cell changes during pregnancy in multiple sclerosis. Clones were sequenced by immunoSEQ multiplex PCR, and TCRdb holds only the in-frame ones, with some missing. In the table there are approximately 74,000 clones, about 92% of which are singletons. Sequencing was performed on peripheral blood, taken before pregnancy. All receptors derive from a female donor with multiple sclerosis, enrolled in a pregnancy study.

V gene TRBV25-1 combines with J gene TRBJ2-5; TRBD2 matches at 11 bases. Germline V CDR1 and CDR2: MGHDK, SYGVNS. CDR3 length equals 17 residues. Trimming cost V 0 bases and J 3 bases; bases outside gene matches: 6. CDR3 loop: CASSEYGGTSGKETQYF. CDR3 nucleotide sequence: TGTGCCAGCAGTGAATATGGCGGGACTAGCGGAAAAGAGACCCAGTACTTC.

CDR3 coding DNA: TGCAGCGTTTCGGGTCCCCAGTCGGGGGGCTACACCTTC. Translating gives CSVSGPQSGGYTF. The genes are TRBV29-1 and TRBJ1-2; D call uncertain. V lost 5 bases, J lost 8 bases, and 18 bases lay in between. The CDR3 contains 13 residues. Germline lookup yields CDR1 SQVTM and CDR2 ANQGSEA. The full variable domain, its missing parts supplied by reference TRBV29-1 and TRBJ1-2, is SAVISQKPSRDICQRGTSLTIQCQVDSQVTMMFWYRQQPGQSLTLIATANQGSEATYESGFVIDKFPISRPNLTFSTLTVSNMSPEDSSIYLCSVSGPQSGGYTFGSGTRLTVV.

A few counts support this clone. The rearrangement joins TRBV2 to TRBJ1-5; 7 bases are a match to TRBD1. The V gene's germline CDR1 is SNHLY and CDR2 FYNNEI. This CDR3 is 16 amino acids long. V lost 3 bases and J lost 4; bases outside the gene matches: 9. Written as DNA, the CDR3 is TGTGCCAGCAGTGACCCCCCGGGACAGAGGAATCAGCCCCAGCATTTT. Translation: CASSDPPGQRNQPQHF. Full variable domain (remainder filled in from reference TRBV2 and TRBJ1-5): EPEVTQTPSHQVTQMGQEVILRCVPISNHLYFYWYRQILGQKVEFLVSFYNNEISEKSEIFDDQFSVERPDGSNFTLKIRSTKLEDSAMYFCASSDPPGQRNQPQHFGDGTRLSIL.

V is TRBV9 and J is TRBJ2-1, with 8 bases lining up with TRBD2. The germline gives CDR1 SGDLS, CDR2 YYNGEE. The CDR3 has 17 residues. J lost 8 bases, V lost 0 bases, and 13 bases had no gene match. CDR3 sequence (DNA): TGTGCCAGCAGCGTAGGCAATAGCGGGAACTCAATCGATGAGCAGTTCTTC. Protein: CASSVGNSGNSIDEQFF.

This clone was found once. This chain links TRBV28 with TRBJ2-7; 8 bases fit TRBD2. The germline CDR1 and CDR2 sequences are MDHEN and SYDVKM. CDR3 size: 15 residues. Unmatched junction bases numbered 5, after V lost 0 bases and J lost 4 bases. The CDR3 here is CASSLWRGVRYEQYF. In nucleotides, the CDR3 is TGTGCCAGCAGTTTATGGCGGGGGGTGAGATACGAGCAGTACTTC.

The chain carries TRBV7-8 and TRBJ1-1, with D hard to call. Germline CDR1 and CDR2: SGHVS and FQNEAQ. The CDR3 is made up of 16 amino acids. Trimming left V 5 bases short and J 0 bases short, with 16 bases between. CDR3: CASSVILGRVNTEAFF. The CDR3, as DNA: TGTGCCAGCAGCGTTATCCTCGGGAGGGTGAACACTGAAGCTTTCTTT.

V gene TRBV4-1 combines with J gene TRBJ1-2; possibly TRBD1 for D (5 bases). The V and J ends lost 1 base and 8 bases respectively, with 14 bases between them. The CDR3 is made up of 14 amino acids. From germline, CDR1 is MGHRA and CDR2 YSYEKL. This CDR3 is CASSQVGTLDGYTF. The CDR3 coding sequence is TGCGCCAGCAGCCAAGTCGGGACTCTCGACGGCTACACCTTC.